The rows below give T cell receptor beta chains drawn from one sample of a study of neoadjuvant anti-PD-1 for oral cavity cancer. Clones were sequenced by immunoSEQ multiplex PCR, and TCRdb holds only the in-frame ones, with some missing. The sample lists 10,000 to 15,000 clones, approximately 74% occurring once. The specimen comprised PBMCs, sampled after nivolumab (anti-PD-1) treatment. The receptors here all came from a person aged 40-85 years with oral cavity squamous cell carcinoma. Both conserved end residues are part of each CDR3. The order of the fields is V gene, D gene, J gene, clone size, CDR3 DNA, CDR3 protein. A D gene is named only where the DNA matches it firmly. A clone size is listed for some rows: how often the clone was seen (once, few, many), or a class if it is expanded.

v_gene: TRBV9; d_gene: .; j_gene: TRBJ1-1; abundance: .; CDR3nt: TGTGCCAGCAGCGTAAAATTTGAGGCAACTGAAGCTTTCTTT; CDR3aa: CASSVKFEATEAFF
v_gene: TRBV28; d_gene: TRBD2; j_gene: TRBJ2-2; abundance: .; CDR3nt: TGTGCCAGCAGTTTAGGACTAGCGACCGGGGAGCTGTTTTTT; CDR3aa: CASSLGLATGELFF
v_gene: TRBV14; d_gene: .; j_gene: TRBJ2-3; abundance: .; CDR3nt: TGTGCCAGCAGCCCGGGGGACTTCCGCGGGGATACGCAGTATTTT; CDR3aa: CASSPGDFRGDTQYF
v_gene: TRBV28; d_gene: TRBD1; j_gene: TRBJ1-4; abundance: few; CDR3nt: TGTGCCAGCGCCGGACAGGGAGGTGCAAAACTGTTTTTT; CDR3aa: CASAGQGGAKLFF
v_gene: TRBV27; d_gene: TRBD1; j_gene: TRBJ2-1; abundance: .; CDR3nt: TGTGCCAGCAGTCTTTCCGGGACAGGATTCTACAATGAGCAGTTCTTC; CDR3aa: CASSLSGTGFYNEQFF
v_gene: TRBV6-1; d_gene: .; j_gene: TRBJ2-7; abundance: once; CDR3nt: TGTGCCAGCAGACCACCCGGGACGGTAGCCTACGAGCAGTACTTC; CDR3aa: CASRPPGTVAYEQYF
v_gene: TRBV2; d_gene: .; j_gene: TRBJ2-1; abundance: .; CDR3nt: TGTGCCAGCAACCCGGAACAGGGATACAATGAGCAGTTCTTC; CDR3aa: CASNPEQGYNEQFF
v_gene: TRBV28; d_gene: .; j_gene: TRBJ1-2; abundance: once; CDR3nt: TGTGCCAGCCTGACCGGGAAACTTGGGGGCTACACCTTC; CDR3aa: CASLTGKLGGYTF
v_gene: TRBV2; d_gene: TRBD1; j_gene: TRBJ2-7; abundance: .; CDR3nt: TGTGCCAGCAGTACCGGGACAGGGGGCCGCGAGCAGTACTTC; CDR3aa: CASSTGTGGREQYF
v_gene: TRBV5-1; d_gene: .; j_gene: TRBJ2-1; abundance: .; CDR3nt: TGCGCCAGCAGCTTGGCCAGGGCCGTTCCTCTGCCCCGATTTAATGAGCAGTTCTTC; CDR3aa: CASSLARAVPLPRFNEQFF
v_gene: TRBV21-1; d_gene: .; j_gene: TRBJ1-1; abundance: few; CDR3nt: TGTGCCAGCAGCAAGGGCCCGGCTTTCTTT; CDR3aa: CASSKGPAFF
v_gene: TRBV6-1; d_gene: .; j_gene: TRBJ2-1; abundance: .; CDR3nt: TGTGCCAGCAGCAGGGTGGAATACAATGAGCAGTTCTTC; CDR3aa: CASSRVEYNEQFF
v_gene: TRBV7-8; d_gene: .; j_gene: TRBJ2-7; abundance: .; CDR3nt: TGTGCCAGCAGCCCCCGTACCGACGAGCAGTACTTC; CDR3aa: CASSPRTDEQYF
v_gene: TRBV15; d_gene: .; j_gene: TRBJ2-3; abundance: few; CDR3nt: TGTGCCACCAGCAGAGACAGGGGTGGCACAGATACGCAGTATTTT; CDR3aa: CATSRDRGGTDTQYF
v_gene: TRBV19; d_gene: .; j_gene: TRBJ1-5; abundance: .; CDR3nt: TGTGCCAGTAATAAAGGCAACCTCCAGCCCCAGCATTTT; CDR3aa: CASNKGNLQPQHF
v_gene: TRBV5-8; d_gene: .; j_gene: TRBJ2-1; abundance: .; CDR3nt: TGTGCCAGCAGCTTGTTTGCGGGGGCCTCCTACAATGAGCAGTTCTTC; CDR3aa: CASSLFAGASYNEQFF
v_gene: TRBV30; d_gene: .; j_gene: TRBJ1-3; abundance: .; CDR3nt: TGTGCCTGGAGTCCAAGGGGAACGGCTATCTCTGGAAACACCATATATTTT; CDR3aa: CAWSPRGTAISGNTIYF
v_gene: TRBV6-1; d_gene: TRBD1; j_gene: TRBJ1-1; abundance: .; CDR3nt: TGTGCCAGCGAGCAGGGGGGTCGCACTGAAGCTTTCTTT; CDR3aa: CASEQGGRTEAFF
v_gene: TRBV7-2; d_gene: .; j_gene: TRBJ2-3; abundance: .; CDR3nt: TGTGCCAGCAGCCCTCCGATAAACACAGATACGCAGTATTTT; CDR3aa: CASSPPINTDTQYF
v_gene: TRBV19; d_gene: TRBD1; j_gene: TRBJ2-5; abundance: .; CDR3nt: TGTGCCAGTAGTAAGGACAGGGGAGAGACCCAGTACTTC; CDR3aa: CASSKDRGETQYF
v_gene: TRBV28; d_gene: .; j_gene: TRBJ2-4; abundance: .; CDR3nt: TGTGCCAGCAGTTTATCGGGAGCCAAAAACATTCAGTACTTC; CDR3aa: CASSLSGAKNIQYF
v_gene: TRBV9; d_gene: .; j_gene: TRBJ1-1; abundance: .; CDR3nt: TGTGCCAGCAGCGCCAACAGGGATAAAGGCACTGAAGCTTTCTTT; CDR3aa: CASSANRDKGTEAFF
v_gene: TRBV11-2; d_gene: .; j_gene: TRBJ2-1; abundance: .; CDR3nt: TGTGCCAGCAGCTTAGATGGGCGAGAGCAGTTCTTC; CDR3aa: CASSLDGREQFF
v_gene: TRBV2; d_gene: .; j_gene: TRBJ2-3; abundance: .; CDR3nt: TGTGCCAGCAGGGGGGGAACCGGGTCTAATACGCAGTATTTT; CDR3aa: CASRGGTGSNTQYF
v_gene: TRBV6-4; d_gene: .; j_gene: TRBJ2-1; abundance: .; CDR3nt: TGTGCCAGCAGTGACGGAGCCGGGGCCGATGAGCAGTTCTTC; CDR3aa: CASSDGAGADEQFF
v_gene: TRBV29-1; d_gene: .; j_gene: TRBJ1-1; abundance: .; CDR3nt: TGCAGCGACGCGACAGAGGGGAACACTGAAGCTTTCTTT; CDR3aa: CSDATEGNTEAFF
v_gene: TRBV6-6; d_gene: .; j_gene: TRBJ1-1; abundance: .; CDR3nt: TGTGCCAGCAGTTACTCGACGGGTAAGAACACTGAAGCTTTCTTT; CDR3aa: CASSYSTGKNTEAFF
v_gene: TRBV5-5; d_gene: TRBD1; j_gene: TRBJ2-3; abundance: .; CDR3nt: TGTGCCAGCAGCTTTTCTGCGGGACAGGTTTTCACAGATACGCAGTATTTT; CDR3aa: CASSFSAGQVFTDTQYF
v_gene: TRBV12-1; d_gene: .; j_gene: TRBJ1-4; abundance: .; CDR3nt: TGTGCCAGCACCTTCAGAAGGCTGTTTTTT; CDR3aa: CASTFRRLFF
v_gene: TRBV6-1; d_gene: .; j_gene: TRBJ1-3; abundance: few; CDR3nt: TGTGCCAGCCTCTCTGGAAACACCATATATTTT; CDR3aa: CASLSGNTIYF
v_gene: TRBV21-1; d_gene: .; j_gene: TRBJ2-5; abundance: .; CDR3nt: TGTGCCAGCAGCAAAATTAAGGGCAAAGCGGGAGGCCGGGGGACCCAGTACTTC; CDR3aa: CASSKIKGKAGGRGTQYF
v_gene: TRBV11-3; d_gene: .; j_gene: TRBJ2-5; abundance: few; CDR3nt: TGTGCCAGCAGCTTAGTGCAGGGAGAGACCCAGTACTTC; CDR3aa: CASSLVQGETQYF
v_gene: TRBV18; d_gene: .; j_gene: TRBJ1-5; abundance: .; CDR3nt: TGTGCCAGCTCACCCGCCGGGCTTCTGGGCAATCAGCCCCAGCATTTT; CDR3aa: CASSPAGLLGNQPQHF
v_gene: TRBV6-5; d_gene: .; j_gene: TRBJ1-3; abundance: .; CDR3nt: TGTGCCAGCAGTTACTCGGGACATCAAGGAAACACCATATATTTT; CDR3aa: CASSYSGHQGNTIYF
v_gene: TRBV7-8; d_gene: .; j_gene: TRBJ1-6; abundance: .; CDR3nt: TGTGCCAGCAGCTTAGACAGGGTTTATCGTAGCTCCTATAATTCACCCCTCCACTTT; CDR3aa: CASSLDRVYRSSYNSPLHF
v_gene: TRBV7-2; d_gene: TRBD1; j_gene: TRBJ2-2; abundance: few; CDR3nt: TGTGCCAGCAGCGCGACAGGGCCGAACACCGGGGAGCTGTTTTTT; CDR3aa: CASSATGPNTGELFF
v_gene: TRBV25-1; d_gene: .; j_gene: TRBJ1-3; abundance: .; CDR3nt: TGTGCCAGCAGTGGGGTCCCAGGGTTCTCTGGAAACACCATATATTTT; CDR3aa: CASSGVPGFSGNTIYF
v_gene: TRBV12-2; d_gene: .; j_gene: TRBJ2-7; abundance: .; CDR3nt: TGTGCAAGTCGCTTTGGCTGCGAGCAGTACTTC; CDR3aa: CASRFGCEQYF
v_gene: TRBV5-4; d_gene: .; j_gene: TRBJ2-3; abundance: .; CDR3nt: TGTGCCAGCAGCTTGGTCCCTAGTGTGCCAGATACGCAGTATTTT; CDR3aa: CASSLVPSVPDTQYF
v_gene: TRBV29-1; d_gene: TRBD1; j_gene: TRBJ1-1; abundance: .; CDR3nt: TGCAGCGTCGGGGGACAGGGGGCGCCGGCCGCTTTCTTT; CDR3aa: CSVGGQGAPAAFF
v_gene: TRBV29-1; d_gene: TRBD1; j_gene: TRBJ1-2; abundance: .; CDR3nt: TGCAGCGGGACAGGGTCTGGCTATGGCTACACCTTC; CDR3aa: CSGTGSGYGYTF
v_gene: TRBV27; d_gene: .; j_gene: TRBJ2-7; abundance: .; CDR3nt: TGTGCCAGCCGGGTTGCAGGGACCTACGAGCAGTACTTC; CDR3aa: CASRVAGTYEQYF